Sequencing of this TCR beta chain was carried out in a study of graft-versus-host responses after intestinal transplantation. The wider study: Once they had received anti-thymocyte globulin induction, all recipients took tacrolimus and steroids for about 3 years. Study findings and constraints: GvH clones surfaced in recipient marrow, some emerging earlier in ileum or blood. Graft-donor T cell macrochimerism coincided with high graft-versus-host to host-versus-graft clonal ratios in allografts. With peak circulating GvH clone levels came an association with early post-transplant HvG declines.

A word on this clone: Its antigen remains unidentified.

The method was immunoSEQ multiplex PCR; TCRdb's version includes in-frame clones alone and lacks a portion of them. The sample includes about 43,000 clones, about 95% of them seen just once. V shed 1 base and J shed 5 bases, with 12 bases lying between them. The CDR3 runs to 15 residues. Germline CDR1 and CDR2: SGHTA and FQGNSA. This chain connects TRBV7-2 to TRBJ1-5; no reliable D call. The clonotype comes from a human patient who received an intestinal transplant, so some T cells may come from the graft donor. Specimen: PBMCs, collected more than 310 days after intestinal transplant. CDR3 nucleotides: TGTGCCAGCAGCTTAGTTCTCGCCGTGGATCAGCCCCAGCATTTT. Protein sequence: CASSLVLAVDQPQHF.